This TCR beta chain comes out of a study of blood T cell repertoires in COVID-19. The overall study: Specimens from acute and convalescent COVID-19 originated in the United States, Italy and Spain.

The data were produced by immunoSEQ multiplex PCR, yet TCRdb's version contains in-frame clones alone and is incomplete. The sample lists fewer than 300,000 clones, more than 80% occurring once. Germline CDR1 reads MNHEY; CDR2 reads SMNVEV (reference sequence). This CDR3 is 15 amino acids long. The ends were cut back, 6 bases at V and 2 bases at J, with 16 bases in the middle. This clonotype was sampled from a woman aged 30 to 39 who had recovered from COVID-19. The chain links TRBV27 to TRBJ2-5; D gene ambiguous. The sequencing sample was made of PBMCs or T cells enriched from blood (not recorded which). The CDR3, as DNA: TGTGCCAGCAGACCTTCTGCTAGGCAGCAAGAGACCCAGTACTTC. It is translated as CASRPSARQQETQYF.